This TCR beta chain was sequenced for a study of cytomegalovirus exposure and HLA in healthy donors. About the research overall: A prior analysis found more than 90 million unique TCR beta sequences from roughly 180 million T cells.

A remark on this clone: Its antigen is not known.

The study, taken as a whole, reports: Immune exposure information comprised only CMV serostatus. When a later analysis compared HLA-associated TCR beta chains with equally common others, the HLA-associated chains turned out to be more clonally expanded and to have lower generation probabilities. HLA alleles were associated with some 16,000 TCR beta sequences in a later analysis at 0.05 false discovery rate.

PCR involved 60 Vbeta and 13 Jbeta primers. Data came from immunoSEQ multiplex PCR; TCRdb stores just in-frame clones and leaves some out. The repertoire has roughly 97,000 clones, over 65% of them found once; the top ten carry more than 1.5%. The sample was PBMCs. The clonotype comes from a woman aged 35 to 49 in good health and CMV-seronegative.

The CDR3 nucleotides read TGTGCCATCAGTGAGTCAACCCCGGGGACTAGCTACAATGAGCAGTTCTTC. Translated: CAISESTPGTSYNEQFF. The chain uses TRBV10-3 and TRBJ2-1; 8 bases are a match to TRBD2. Germline CDR1 and CDR2: ENHRY and SYGVKD. This CDR3 has 17 residues. The V gene end was trimmed by 0 bases and the J gene end by 3 bases; junction bases not matched to a gene: 7.